The present T cell receptor beta chain was sequenced within a study of CD8+CD57+ T cells in acquired aplastic anemia. Study summary: The study obtained an average of 3.2 ug of DNA from sorted CD4+ and CD8+ cells. Regarding the study as a whole: Patients had roughly 29 CD8+ CDR3 sequences in common with controls (the shared set).

The V and J ends lost 0 bases and 2 bases respectively, with 11 bases between them. Germline CDR1 is SGDLS and CDR2 is YYNGEE. The CDR3 has 15 residues. In regard to this clonotype: No antigen is known for it.

Genomic DNA, the template, was used for profiling of the TCR beta VDJ and CDR3. TCRdb reprocessed the reads via MiXCR and lists one record per CDR3 protein. Here the sample spans some 180,000 distinct CDR3 sequences, 46% being singletons. V is TRBV9 and J is TRBJ1-1; the D is unclear. This TCR came from a human donor in good health. The sequenced sample consisted of sorted CD4+, CD8+, or CD8+CD57+ T cells (not recorded which) from PBMCs. CDR3 in amino acids: CASSVGAGLNTEAFF. The DNA of the CDR3 is TGTGCCAGCAGCGTAGGGGCAGGTCTTAACACTGAAGCTTTCTTT.